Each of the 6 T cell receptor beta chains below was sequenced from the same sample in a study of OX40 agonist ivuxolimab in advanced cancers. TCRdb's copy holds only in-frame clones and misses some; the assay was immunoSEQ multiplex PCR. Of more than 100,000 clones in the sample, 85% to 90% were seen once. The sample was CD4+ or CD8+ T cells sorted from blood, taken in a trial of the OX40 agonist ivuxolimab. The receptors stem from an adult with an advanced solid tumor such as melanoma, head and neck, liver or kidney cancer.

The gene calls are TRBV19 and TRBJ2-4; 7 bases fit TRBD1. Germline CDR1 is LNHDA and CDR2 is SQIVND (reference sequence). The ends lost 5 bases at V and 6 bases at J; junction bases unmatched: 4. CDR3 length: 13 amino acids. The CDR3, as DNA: TGTGCCAGTAGTTCAGGGGGTACAAACATTCAGTACTTC. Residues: CASSSGGTNIQYF.

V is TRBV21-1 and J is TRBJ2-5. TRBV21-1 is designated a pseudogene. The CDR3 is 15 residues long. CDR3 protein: CASSFTGPRIETQYF. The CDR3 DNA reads TGTGCCAGCAGCTTTACCGGGCCCCGAATAGAGACCCAGTACTTC.

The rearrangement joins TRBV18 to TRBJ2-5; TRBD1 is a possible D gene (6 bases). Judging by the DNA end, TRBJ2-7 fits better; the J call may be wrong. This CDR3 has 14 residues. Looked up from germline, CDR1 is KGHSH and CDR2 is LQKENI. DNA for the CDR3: TGTGCCAGCTCACCATACGGACAGTCCTACGAGCAGTACTTC. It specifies CASSPYGQSYEQYF.

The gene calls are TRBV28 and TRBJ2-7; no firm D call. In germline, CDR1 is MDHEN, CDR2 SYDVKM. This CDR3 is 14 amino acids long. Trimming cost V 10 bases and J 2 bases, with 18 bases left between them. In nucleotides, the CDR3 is TGTGCCACCCTACAACAGCGCTTTCCCTACGAGCAGTACTTC. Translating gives CATLQQRFPYEQYF.

The CDR3 nucleotides read TGTGCCAGCAGCTTAGGCAGTGATCACACTGAAGCTTTCTTT. It yields the protein CASSLGSDHTEAFF. This chain links TRBV7-2 with TRBJ1-1; unclear D gene. Germline V gene lookup returns CDR1 SGHTA and CDR2 FQGNSA. This CDR3 region has 14 residues. The V gene lost 1 base and the J gene lost 3 bases, with 9 bases spanning the gap.

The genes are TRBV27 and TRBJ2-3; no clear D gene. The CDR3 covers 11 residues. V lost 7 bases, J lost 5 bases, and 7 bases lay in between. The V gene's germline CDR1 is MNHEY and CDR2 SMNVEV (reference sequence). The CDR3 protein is CASTVGDTQYF. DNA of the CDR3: TGTGCCAGCACAGTAGGAGATACGCAGTATTTT.